This T cell receptor (beta chain) was documented in a study of neoadjuvant anti-PD-1 for oral cavity cancer. In the study overall: Nivolumab at 3 mg/kg was mostly given biweekly, three to four doses, pre-surgery. Around day 43, patients without progression received a fourth nivolumab dose before surgery.

Some clones are missing from TCRdb's copy, which holds only in-frame ones; the method was immunoSEQ multiplex PCR. The table lists about 6,600 clones, approximately 45% of them singletons, with about 25% in the top ten. CDR1 is SEHNR and CDR2 is FQNEAQ in the germline V gene (reference sequence). The CDR3 contains 14 residues. Trimming removed 4 bases from V and 10 bases from J; junction bases left unmatched: 6. The chain recombines TRBV7-9 with TRBJ1-6; 8 bases match TRBD1. This clonotype was sampled from a person aged 35 to 85 with oral cavity squamous cell carcinoma. This sample comprised tumor tissue, obtained before nivolumab (anti-PD-1) treatment. The CDR3 coding sequence is TGTGCCAGCAGCTCGGGACAGGCTCGCTCACCCCTCCACTTT. It yields the protein CASSSGQARSPLHF.